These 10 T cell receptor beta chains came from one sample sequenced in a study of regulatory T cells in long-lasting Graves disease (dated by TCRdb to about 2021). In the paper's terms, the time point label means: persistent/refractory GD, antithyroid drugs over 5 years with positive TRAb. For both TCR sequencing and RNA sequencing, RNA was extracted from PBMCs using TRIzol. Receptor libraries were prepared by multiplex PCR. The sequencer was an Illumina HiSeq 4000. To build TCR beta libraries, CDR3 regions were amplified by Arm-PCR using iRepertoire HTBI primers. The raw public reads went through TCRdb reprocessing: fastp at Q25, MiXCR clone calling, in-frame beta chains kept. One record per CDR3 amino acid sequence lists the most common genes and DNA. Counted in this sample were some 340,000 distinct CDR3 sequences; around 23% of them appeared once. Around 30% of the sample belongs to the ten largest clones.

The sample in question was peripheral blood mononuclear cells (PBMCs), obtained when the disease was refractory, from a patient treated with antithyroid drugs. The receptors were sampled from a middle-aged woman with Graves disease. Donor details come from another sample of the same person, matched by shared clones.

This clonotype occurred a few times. CDR3 loop: CSASSRGGIQYF. The DNA for the CDR3 is TGCAGTGCTAGCTCCAGGGGGGGCATTCAGTACTTC. The chain recombines TRBV20-1 with TRBJ2-4; possibly TRBD1 or TRBD2 for D (7 bases each). This CDR3 is 12 amino acids long. Germline CDR1 reads DFQATT; CDR2 reads SNEGSKA (reference sequence). Trimming shortened V by 3 bases and J by 9 bases, and 12 bases separated the two germline ends.

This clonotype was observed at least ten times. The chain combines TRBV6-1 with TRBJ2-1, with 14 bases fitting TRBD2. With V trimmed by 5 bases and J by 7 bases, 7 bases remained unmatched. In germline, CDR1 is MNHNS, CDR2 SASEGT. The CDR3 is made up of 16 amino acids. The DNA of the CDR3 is TGTGCCAGCAGTCTACGGACTAGCGGGAGGTCTAATGAGCAGTTCTTC. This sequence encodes CASSLRTSGRSNEQFF.

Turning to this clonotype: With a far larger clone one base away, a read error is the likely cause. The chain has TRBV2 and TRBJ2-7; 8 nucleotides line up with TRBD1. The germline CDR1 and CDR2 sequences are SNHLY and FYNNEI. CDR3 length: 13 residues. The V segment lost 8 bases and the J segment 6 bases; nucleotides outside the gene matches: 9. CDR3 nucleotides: TGTGCCAGCCCGGGACAGGAGTTTGGCGAGCAGTACTTC. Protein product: CASPGQEFGEQYF. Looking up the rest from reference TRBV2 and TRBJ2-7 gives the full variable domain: EPEVTQTPSHQVTQMGQEVILRCVPISNHLYFYWYRQILGQKVEFLVSFYNNEISEKSEIFDDQFSVERPDGSNFTLKIRSTKLEDSAMYFCASPGQEFGEQYFGPGTRLTVT.

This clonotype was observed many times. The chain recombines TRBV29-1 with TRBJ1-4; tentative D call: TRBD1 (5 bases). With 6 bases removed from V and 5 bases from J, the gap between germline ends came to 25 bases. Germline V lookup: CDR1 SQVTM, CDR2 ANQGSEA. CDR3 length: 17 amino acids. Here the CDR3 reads CSVLRTGLRGLNEKLFF. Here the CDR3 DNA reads TGCAGCGTCTTAAGGACGGGCCTCCGGGGCTTAAATGAAAAACTGTTTTTT.

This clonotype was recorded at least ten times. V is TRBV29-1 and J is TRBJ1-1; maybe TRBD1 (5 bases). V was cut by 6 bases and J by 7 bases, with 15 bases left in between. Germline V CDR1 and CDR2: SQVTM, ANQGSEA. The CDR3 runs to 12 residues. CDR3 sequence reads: CSVRDLRVEAFF. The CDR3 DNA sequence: TGCAGCGTAAGGGACCTCCGAGTTGAAGCTTTCTTT.

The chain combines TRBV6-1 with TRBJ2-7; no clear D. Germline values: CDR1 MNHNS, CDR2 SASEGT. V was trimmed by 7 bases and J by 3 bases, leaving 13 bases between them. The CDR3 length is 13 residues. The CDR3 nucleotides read TGTGCCAGCACCCAAGGCTGGGGCTACGAGCAGTACTTC. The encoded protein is CASTQGWGYEQYF.

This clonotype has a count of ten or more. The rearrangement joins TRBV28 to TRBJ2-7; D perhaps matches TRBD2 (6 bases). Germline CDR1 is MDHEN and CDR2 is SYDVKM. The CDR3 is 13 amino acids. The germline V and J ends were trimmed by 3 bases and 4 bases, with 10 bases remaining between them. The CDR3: CASSLTSVYEQYF. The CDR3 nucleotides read TGTGCCAGCAGTTTGACTAGTGTATACGAGCAGTACTTC.

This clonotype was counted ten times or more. The CDR3 nucleotides are TGTGCCAGCAGCTCGTCCCCACAAGGAGATGAAAAACTGTTTTTT. It translates to CASSSSPQGDEKLFF. The gene calls are TRBV5-6 and TRBJ1-4; no definite D call. Trimming stripped 3 bases from V and 6 bases from J, with 15 bases between. This CDR3 has 15 amino acids. CDR1 and CDR2 (germline): SGHDT, YYEEEE.

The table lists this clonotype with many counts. Written as DNA, the CDR3 is TGTGCCAGCAGCTTAGGTGAGGGGCCTGCCTACGAGCAGTACTTC. Its protein product is CASSLGEGPAYEQYF. The chain employs TRBV7-3 and TRBJ2-7; D tentatively fits TRBD1 or TRBD2 (5 bases each). The CDR3 is 15 amino acids. With 2 bases removed from V and 2 bases from J, the gap between germline ends came to 13 bases. Germline loops: CDR1 SGHTA, CDR2 FQGTGA.

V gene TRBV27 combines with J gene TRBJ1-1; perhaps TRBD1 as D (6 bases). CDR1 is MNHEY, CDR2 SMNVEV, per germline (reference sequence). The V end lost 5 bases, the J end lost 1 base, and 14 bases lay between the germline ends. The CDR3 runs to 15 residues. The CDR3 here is CASSPRDTRNTEAFF. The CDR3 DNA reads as TGTGCCAGCAGTCCGCGGGACACCCGGAACACTGAAGCTTTCTTT.